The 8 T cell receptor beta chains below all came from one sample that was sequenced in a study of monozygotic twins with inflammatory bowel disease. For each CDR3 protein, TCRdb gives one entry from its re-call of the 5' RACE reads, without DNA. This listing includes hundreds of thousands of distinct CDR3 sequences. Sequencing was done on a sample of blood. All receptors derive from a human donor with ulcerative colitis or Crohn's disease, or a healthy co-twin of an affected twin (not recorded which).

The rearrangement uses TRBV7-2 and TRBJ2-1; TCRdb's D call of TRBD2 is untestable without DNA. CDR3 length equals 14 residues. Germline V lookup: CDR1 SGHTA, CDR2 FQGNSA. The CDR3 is CASSLTSGSRQQFF.

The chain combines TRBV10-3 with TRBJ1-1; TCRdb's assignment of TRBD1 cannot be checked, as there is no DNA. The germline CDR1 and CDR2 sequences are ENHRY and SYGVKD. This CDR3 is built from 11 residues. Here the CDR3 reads CAARGYTEAFF.

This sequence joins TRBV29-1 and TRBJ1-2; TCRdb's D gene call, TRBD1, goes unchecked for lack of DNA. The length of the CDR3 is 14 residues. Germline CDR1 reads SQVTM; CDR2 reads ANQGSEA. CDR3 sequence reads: CSVGRQGGAYGYTF.

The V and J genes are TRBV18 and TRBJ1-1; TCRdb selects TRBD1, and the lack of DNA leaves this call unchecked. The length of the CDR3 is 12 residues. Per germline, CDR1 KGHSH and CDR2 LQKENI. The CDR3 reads CASSPGTVEAFF.

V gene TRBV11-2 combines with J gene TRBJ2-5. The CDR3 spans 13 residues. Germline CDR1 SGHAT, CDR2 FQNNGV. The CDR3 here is CASSLELGETQYF.

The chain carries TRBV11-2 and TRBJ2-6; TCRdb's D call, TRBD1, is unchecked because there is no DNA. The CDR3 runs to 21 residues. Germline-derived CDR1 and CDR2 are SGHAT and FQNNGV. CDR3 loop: CASSLSRPGFYPYSGANVLTF. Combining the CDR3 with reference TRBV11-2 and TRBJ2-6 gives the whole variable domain EAGVAQSPRYKIIEKRQSVAFWCNPISGHATLYWYQQILGQGPKLLIQFQNNGVVDDSQLPKDRFSAERLKGVDSTLKIQPAKLEDSAVYLCASSLSRPGFYPYSGANVLTFGAGSRLTVL.

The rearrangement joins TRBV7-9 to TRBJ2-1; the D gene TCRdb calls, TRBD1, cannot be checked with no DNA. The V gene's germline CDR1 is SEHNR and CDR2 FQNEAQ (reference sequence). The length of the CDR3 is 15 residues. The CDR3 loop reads CASSQTTAPNNEQFF.

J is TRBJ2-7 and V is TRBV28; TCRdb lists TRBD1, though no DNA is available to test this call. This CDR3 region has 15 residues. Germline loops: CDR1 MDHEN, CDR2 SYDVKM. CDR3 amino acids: CASSSQGQGNYEQYF.